This T cell receptor (beta chain) came from a study of brain T cells in children with intractable seizures. Findings of the study overall: Pre-surgery blood may have been undersampled, hiding some clones. HCMV serostatus was not known, and viral specificity came from CDR3 similarity only.

Germline V gene sequence: CDR1 MDHEN, CDR2 SYDVKM. The V segment lost 6 bases and the J segment 6 bases; nucleotides outside the gene matches: 11. The CDR3 extends over 16 amino acids. The time point denotes: blood from clinic visit 5 months post-surgery; TSC patient then seizure free. Only cases whose brain tissue showed the highest T cell transcript signatures were sequenced. At least one anti-epileptic drug was given before surgery. Profiling relied on immunoSEQ multiplex PCR, and the TCRdb table lists in-frame clones only, not all of them. The table includes under 400,000 clones, over 90% detected once. Remarks on this clone: What it binds is unknown.

The sample consisted of peripheral blood, taken more than 4 months after surgery. This clonotype originated in a boy under three years old with tuberous sclerosis and intractable seizures. This rearrangement joins TRBV28 to TRBJ1-4; 9 bases are a match to TRBD1. The CDR3 protein is CASSSGSQGADEKLFF. The CDR3 region has the DNA TGTGCCAGCAGCTCTGGGTCACAGGGGGCGGATGAAAAACTGTTTTTT.